These T cell receptor beta chains were read from a single sample in a study of shared T cell receptors in the human thymus. Profiled with immunoSEQ multiplex PCR; TCRdb holds only in-frame clones, not every one. The sample records hundreds of thousands of clones, roughly 86% being singletons. This sample also appeared in a second study, on human thymus T cells.

The sample was thymocytes. The receptors stem from a boy less than two years old with a congenital heart defect. Both conserved end residues are part of each CDR3. Each record gives: clone size, V gene, J gene, D gene, CDR3 protein, CDR3 DNA. D genes are given only for firm matches. Clone size is shown for a subset of rows, as once, few, many or a class of expanded clone.

>.|TRBV19|TRBJ2-1|.
CASSTPDEQFF
TGTGCCAGTAGTACCCCGGATGAGCAGTTCTTC
>.|TRBV19|TRBJ1-3|.
CASSTRQADSGNTIYF
TGTGCCAGTAGTACCAGACAGGCGGACTCTGGAAACACCATATATTTT
>few|TRBV4-1|TRBJ2-3|TRBD2
CASSQASGSCCDTDTQYF
TGCGCCAGCAGCCAAGCTAGCGGGAGTTGTTGTGACACAGATACGCAGTATTTT
>.|TRBV9|TRBJ2-1|TRBD2
CASSPDSGRANEQFF
TGTGCCAGCAGCCCAGACAGCGGGAGGGCCAATGAGCAGTTCTTC
>.|TRBV2|TRBJ1-2|.
CASGQNYGYTF
TGTGCCAGCGGACAGAACTATGGCTACACCTTC
>once|TRBV5-1|TRBJ2-2|.
CASSPLAAPNTGELFF
TGCGCCAGCAGCCCTCTAGCAGCTCCGAACACCGGGGAGCTGTTTTTT
>.|TRBV9|TRBJ2-5|.
CASSVARLSPQETQYF
TGTGCCAGCAGCGTAGCCAGGTTAAGTCCTCAAGAGACCCAGTACTTC
>once|TRBV19|TRBJ1-5|TRBD1
CASSICIGLTLWGQGARQPQHF
TGTGCCAGTAGTATATGCATAGGACTAACATTGTGGGGACAGGGAGCAAGACAGCCCCAGCATTTT
>.|TRBV7-9|TRBJ2-7|.
CASSLDRERNEQYF
TGTGCCAGCAGCTTGGACCGGGAGCGGAACGAGCAGTACTTC
>.|TRBV5-6|TRBJ2-7|TRBD2
CASSGSLAGAYEQYF
TGTGCCAGCAGCGGATCACTAGCGGGAGCCTACGAGCAGTACTTC
>.|TRBV6-1|TRBJ2-7|.
CASSEPFSGQFEEQYF
TGTGCCAGCAGTGAGCCCTTCTCAGGACAGTTCGAGGAGCAGTACTTC
>.|TRBV28|TRBJ2-1|.
CASSLPGLTESSYNEQFF
TGTGCCAGCAGTTTGCCGGGGTTGACGGAAAGCTCCTACAATGAGCAGTTCTTC
>.|TRBV10-3|TRBJ2-7|TRBD2
CAMTSGDTYEQYF
TGTGCCATGACTAGCGGGGATACTTACGAGCAGTACTTC
>.|TRBV6-6|TRBJ2-4|TRBD1
CASSPGQGAKNIQYF
TGTGCCAGCAGTCCCGGACAGGGGGCCAAAAACATTCAGTACTTC
>.|TRBV6-4|TRBJ2-7|.
CASSDSIGLVGGLEQYF
TGTGCCAGCAGTGACTCGATAGGTCTAGTGGGGGGTCTCGAGCAGTACTTC
>.|TRBV19|TRBJ2-6|TRBD1
CSSRGQSPFSGANVLTF
TGTTCATCTCGGGGACAGTCCCCCTTCTCTGGGGCCAACGTCCTGACTTTC
>.|TRBV2|TRBJ2-1|.
CASSEAPRGAGEQFF
TGTGCCAGCAGTGAAGCGCCCAGGGGCGCGGGTGAGCAGTTCTTC
>.|TRBV25-1|TRBJ2-7|.
CASSDPQGRDYEQYF
TGTGCCAGCAGTGACCCCCAGGGTCGTGACTACGAGCAGTACTTC
>.|TRBV4-3|TRBJ2-1|.
CASSLARGMSYNEQFF
TGCGCCAGCAGCCTAGCTCGAGGGATGAGTTACAATGAGCAGTTCTTC
>.|TRBV4-3|TRBJ1-2|TRBD1
CASSPRTGPNYGYTF
TGCGCCAGCAGCCCCCGGACAGGGCCTAACTATGGCTACACCTTC
>.|TRBV28|TRBJ2-5|TRBD2
CASGGLAVQETQYF
TGTGCCAGCGGTGGACTAGCGGTCCAAGAGACCCAGTACTTC
>.|TRBV29-1|TRBJ1-1|.
CSVEGGLNTEAFF
TGCAGCGTTGAGGGGGGGCTTAACACTGAAGCTTTCTTT
>.|TRBV10-2|TRBJ1-2|TRBD1
CASSYRGHYGYTF
TGCGCCAGCAGTTACAGGGGCCACTATGGCTACACCTTC
>.|TRBV19|TRBJ2-2|.
CASSARTGLNTGELFF
TGTGCCAGTAGTGCGCGTACAGGGTTAAACACCGGGGAGCTGTTTTTT